These T cell receptor beta chains were read from a single sample in a study of blood T cell repertoires in COVID-19. Produced via immunoSEQ multiplex PCR; TCRdb's table is partial and in-frame only. The top ten clones hold approximately 3.9% of a sample with fewer than 130,000 clones, over 60% of them seen once. Source material: peripheral blood. These receptor sequences come from a woman of 80 years or more with acute or convalescent COVID-19. The CDR3 runs from the conserved cysteine through the conserved F or W. The D gene is left open where the match is weak. Not every row has a clone size; where given, it reads once, few, many or a size class.

abundance: .; v_gene: TRBV10-3; d_gene: .; j_gene: TRBJ2-7; CDR3aa: CAIRNRDNYEQYF; CDR3nt: TGTGCCATCAGGAACCGGGACAACTACGAGCAGTACTTC
abundance: few; v_gene: TRBV9; d_gene: .; j_gene: TRBJ1-2; CDR3aa: CASSVVDSGIGGAYGYTF; CDR3nt: TGTGCCAGCAGCGTAGTGGACTCTGGTATAGGGGGGGCCTATGGCTACACCTTC
abundance: few; v_gene: TRBV10-3; d_gene: .; j_gene: TRBJ2-1; CDR3aa: CAISESYGGGGNEQFF; CDR3nt: TGTGCCATCAGTGAGTCGTACGGAGGGGGCGGCAATGAGCAGTTCTTC
abundance: .; v_gene: TRBV6-4; d_gene: TRBD2; j_gene: TRBJ2-1; CDR3aa: CASSQQGAGYNEQFF; CDR3nt: TGTGCCAGCAGTCAGCAGGGAGCGGGGTACAATGAGCAGTTCTTC
abundance: .; v_gene: TRBV29-1; d_gene: TRBD1; j_gene: TRBJ2-6; CDR3aa: CSVVAGGIAGANVLTF; CDR3nt: TGCAGCGTTGTAGCAGGGGGCATCGCTGGGGCCAACGTCCTGACTTTC
abundance: once; v_gene: TRBV5-1; d_gene: TRBD1; j_gene: TRBJ2-5; CDR3aa: CASSTLTGGVETQYF; CDR3nt: TGCGCCAGCAGCACCTTGACAGGGGGCGTGGAGACCCAGTACTTC
abundance: .; v_gene: TRBV4-2; d_gene: TRBD2; j_gene: TRBJ2-1; CDR3aa: CASSQVASGNEQFF; CDR3nt: TGTGCCAGCAGCCAAGTCGCTAGCGGCAATGAGCAGTTCTTC
abundance: .; v_gene: TRBV29-1; d_gene: TRBD2; j_gene: TRBJ2-7; CDR3aa: CSVGTSGRFYEQYF; CDR3nt: TGCAGCGTTGGGACTAGCGGGAGGTTTTACGAGCAGTACTTC
abundance: once; v_gene: TRBV5-1; d_gene: TRBD1; j_gene: TRBJ1-2; CDR3aa: CASRDPQGSVGYTF; CDR3nt: TGCGCCAGCAGGGACCCACAGGGGTCGGTCGGCTACACCTTC
abundance: .; v_gene: TRBV6-2/TRBV6-3; d_gene: TRBD1; j_gene: TRBJ2-1; CDR3aa: CASSLGLNRGPNEQFF; CDR3nt: TGTGCCAGCAGTTTGGGTTTGAACAGGGGGCCCAATGAGCAGTTCTTC
abundance: few; v_gene: TRBV6-2/TRBV6-3; d_gene: .; j_gene: TRBJ1-1; CDR3aa: CASSLMGVAEAFF; CDR3nt: TGTGCCAGCAGTTTGATGGGCGTTGCTGAAGCTTTCTTT
abundance: .; v_gene: TRBV18; d_gene: .; j_gene: TRBJ1-3; CDR3aa: CASSPSTGSGNTIYF; CDR3nt: TGTGCCAGCTCACCATCCACAGGGTCCGGAAACACCATATATTTT